Detailed here is one T cell receptor beta chain. The antigen is unknown. The CDR3 spans 18 residues. Germline V CDR1 and CDR2: MNHEY, SVGEGT. J was trimmed by 4 bases and V by 5 bases; bases with no gene match: 17. Unique-molecular-identifier-tagged TCR beta cDNA libraries were used. The source material, about 0.9 to 10 million T cells, gave rise to 500,000 or so cDNA molecules. Via MiXCR, TCRdb re-called the PCR reads, giving one row per CDR3 protein. This sample has roughly 160,000 distinct CDR3 sequences, with 36% found just once. This sample stems from a study of post-analysis software for immune sequencing data. About the study: The disease courses covered relapsing-remitting, secondary progressive and progressive-relapsing multiple sclerosis.

Findings and caveats of the study: In patients, TRBV5-6, TRBV5-1 and TRBV20-1 belonged to roughly five TRBV segments found more frequently than in controls. Batch-mates among the samples co-clustered strongly by F measure.

The sequence was obtained from a girl aged 5-17 years with multiple sclerosis. The material was blood, obtained after autologous hematopoietic stem cell transplantation. The chain joins TRBV6-2 or TRBV6-3 to TRBJ2-3; the match to TRBD2 covers 8 bases. CDR3 sequence reads: CASSTPSKRELPPDTQYF. The CDR3 bases are TGTGCCAGCAGTACGCCCTCTAAGCGGGAGTTGCCCCCAGATACGCAGTATTTT.